Listed here are 25 T cell receptor beta chains from one sample, sequenced in a study of glioma-infiltrating T cells. Using RNA template, CDR3s of TCR alpha and beta were amplified with iRepertoire arm-PCR. Using its own MiXCR run on the multiplex PCR reads, TCRdb lists one record per CDR3 protein. The sample yields about 130,000 distinct CDR3 sequences, approximately 26% seen once. Input material: glioma tissue, nonneoplastic brain tissue, or PBMCs (not recorded which). These TCRs come from a human donor with low-grade glioma or glioblastoma, undergoing nonglioma brain surgery, or in good health (not recorded which).

On this clonotype: A much larger clonotype is one base distant, so this may be a read error. V gene TRBV20-1 combines with J gene TRBJ1-1; a weak D match, TRBD1 (5 bases). Germline CDR1 reads DFQATT; CDR2 reads SNEGSKA (reference sequence). CDR3 length: 14 amino acids. DNA of the CDR3: TGCGGTGCTACCCAAGGCGGAGGGGTTGCTGAAGCTTTCTTT. Protein: CGATQGGGVAEAFF.

This clonotype appeared many times. This sequence joins TRBV27 and TRBJ2-1; D not resolved. The germline CDR1 and CDR2 sequences are MNHEY and SMNVEV (reference sequence). CDR3 length: 11 amino acids. V lost 6 bases to trimming and J lost 2 bases, with 2 bases between them. CDR3 in amino acids: CASSAYNEQFF. The CDR3 bases are TGTGCCAGCAGCGCCTACAATGAGCAGTTCTTC.

This clonotype was recorded at least ten times. The CDR3 spells CASSYSRLAGTRDEQFF. CDR3 bases: TGTGCCAGCAGTTACTCGAGGCTAGCGGGGACTCGGGATGAGCAGTTCTTC. This chain links TRBV6-6 with TRBJ2-1, with TRBD2 identical over 9 bases. This CDR3 contains 17 residues. Germline trimming cut 0 bases from V and 8 bases from J; bases unmatched to any gene: 11. Germline V gene data show CDR1 as MNHNY and CDR2 as SVGAGI (reference sequence).

This chain connects TRBV2 to TRBJ2-3; TRBD2 matches 12 bases. Germline CDR1 is SNHLY and CDR2 is FYNNEI. CDR3 length equals 15 residues. J lost 4 bases, V lost 4 bases, and 3 bases had no gene match. This CDR3 reads CASSVTSGGPDTQYF. In DNA, the CDR3 is TGTGCCAGCAGTGTGACTAGCGGGGGCCCAGATACGCAGTATTTT.

This clonotype was observed at least ten times. This chain joins TRBV6-1 and TRBJ2-7, with D perhaps TRBD2 (6 bases). The CDR3 has 14 residues. Germline V lookup: CDR1 MNHNS, CDR2 SASEGT. Trimming took off 1 base at V and 4 bases at J, with 11 bases between the two ends. CDR3 amino acids: CASSEVVAEYEQYV. In nucleotides, the CDR3 is TGTGCCAGCAGTGAAGTGGTAGCGGAGTACGAGCAGTACGTC.

Many counts were recorded for this clonotype. The chain combines TRBV7-8 with TRBJ2-7; possible D gene TRBD2, 5 bases. Germline V lookup: CDR1 SGHVS, CDR2 FQNEAQ. V was clipped by 1 base and J by 4 bases, with 11 bases between them. CDR3 length equals 14 residues. The CDR3 region has the DNA TGTGCCAGCAGCTTAGTCCCGGGAACGTACGAGCAGTACGTC. Residues: CASSLVPGTYEQYV.

This clonotype has more than one count but fewer than ten. The rearrangement joins TRBV14 to TRBJ2-7; TRBD1 agrees at 11 bases. The V and J ends lost 2 bases and 12 bases, in that order; junction bases with no gene match: 6. CDR1 and CDR2 (germline): SGHDN, FVKESK. The CDR3 covers 13 residues. The CDR3 region is CASSQQGQGAPYV. The CDR3 region has the DNA TGTGCCAGCAGCCAACAAGGACAGGGGGCGCCGTACGTC.

This clonotype was seen a few times. The V call is TRBV11-2, the J call TRBJ2-7; TRBD1 might be the D (6 bases). V lost 6 bases and J lost 3, with 12 bases in between. The germline CDR1 and CDR2 sequences are SGHAT and FQNNGV. CDR3 length equals 13 residues. The CDR3 region is CASSSVRGYEQYV. CDR3 sequence (DNA): TGTGCCAGCAGTTCGGTCAGGGGCTACGAGCAGTACGTC.

The chain has TRBV27 and TRBJ1-5, with a possible D match to TRBD1 (5 bases). There are 14 residues in the CDR3. Trimming cost V 5 bases and J 6 bases, with 14 bases left between them. The germline V gene has CDR1 MNHEY and CDR2 SMNVEV (reference sequence). CDR3: CASSQGKGGQPQHF. The CDR3 region has the DNA TGTGCCAGCAGTCAGGGAAAGGGAGGTCAGCCCCAGCATTTT.

This clonotype was seen a few times. One junction end does not reproduce the germline sequence, and a read error may be involved. The chain has TRBV4-2 and TRBJ2-5, with TRBD2 identical over 7 bases. This CDR3 contains 14 residues. Germline CDR1 is LGHNA and CDR2 is YNFKEQ. The CDR3 DNA reads TGTACCAGCAGCCAGCGGGACTTTCAAGAGACCCAGTACTTC. Translated, it gives CTSSQRDFQETQYF.

The J gene is TRBJ1-5, the V gene TRBV2; the match to TRBD1 covers 10 bases. Germline assignment: CDR1 SNHLY and CDR2 FYNNEI. J was trimmed by 7 bases and V by 2 bases; bases with no gene match: 8. This CDR3 is 16 amino acids long. In DNA form, the CDR3 reads TGTGCCAGCAGTGAACTTGGGACAGGGGTAATCCAGCCCCAGCATTTT. Translation: CASSELGTGVIQPQHF.

The table lists this clonotype with a few counts. The chain employs TRBV6-1 and TRBJ1-6; D possibly corresponds to TRBD1 (5 bases). There are 13 residues in the CDR3. Germline-derived CDR1 and CDR2 are MNHNS and SASEGT. Trimming took 4 bases from V and 8 from J, leaving 9 bases between them. CDR3 coding DNA: TGTGCCAGCAGTGTTATGGGGGATTCACCCCTCCACTTT. This codes for CASSVMGDSPLHF.

There are many counts of this clonotype. V gene TRBV27 combines with J gene TRBJ1-2; 7 bases are shared with TRBD1. The germline V gene has CDR1 MNHEY and CDR2 SMNVEV (reference sequence). Trimming removed 6 bases from V and 0 bases from J; junction bases left unmatched: 13. This CDR3 is 17 amino acids long. DNA for the CDR3: TGTGCCAGCAGCCTAACTACCTCTGGGACAGCTAACTATGGCTACACCTTC. Amino acids: CASSLTTSGTANYGYTF.

The table lists this clonotype with many counts. The chain carries TRBV20-1 and TRBJ1-5; TRBD1 might be the D (6 bases). This CDR3 comprises 14 residues. In germline, CDR1 is DFQATT, CDR2 SNEGSKA (reference sequence). The V end lost 3 bases, the J end lost 3 bases, and 12 bases lay between the germline ends. The CDR3 nucleotides are TGCAGTGCTAGGGACAGACAGGACAATCAGCCCCAGCATTTT. Protein product: CSARDRQDNQPQHF.

CDR3 sequence: CASSQAIGQGAPLHF. The DNA of the CDR3 is TGTGCCAGCAGCCAAGCGATAGGACAGGGGGCACCCCTCCACTTT. The chain uses TRBV3-1 and TRBJ1-6; 10 bases are a match to TRBD1. V shed 1 base, J shed 11 bases, and the junction held 5 bases outside the gene matches. Germline loops: CDR1 LGHDT, CDR2 YNNKEL (reference sequence). The CDR3 runs to 15 residues.

V gene TRBV20-1 combines with J gene TRBJ2-3; D tentatively reads TRBD1 or TRBD2 (5 bases each). The CDR3 totals 15 residues. Germline V CDR1 and CDR2: DFQATT, SNEGSKA (reference sequence). Trimming took off 7 bases at V and 0 bases at J, with 17 bases between the two ends. The DNA for the CDR3 is TGCAGTGTCGACCGGGACGGCTTAAGCACAGATACGCAGTATTTT. This translates into CSVDRDGLSTDTQYF.

The chain employs TRBV20-1 and TRBJ1-5; tentative D call: TRBD1 (6 bases). CDR1 and CDR2 from the germline V gene are DFQATT and SNEGSKA (reference sequence). Trimming removed 5 bases from V and 3 bases from J, with 14 bases in between. This CDR3 is 14 amino acids long. The CDR3 coding sequence is TGCAGTGCTCCGGCGGACAGAGACAATCAGCCCCAGCATTTT. Its protein product is CSAPADRDNQPQHF.

This clonotype showed up many times. The genes are TRBV6-1 and TRBJ1-1; D gene uncertain. In germline, CDR1 is MNHNS, CDR2 SASEGT. V lost 4 bases and J 0 bases, leaving 12 bases between the germline ends. The CDR3 covers 15 residues. The CDR3 protein is CASSVGILMNTEAFF. In DNA form, the CDR3 reads TGTGCCAGCAGTGTCGGGATTTTAATGAACACTGAAGCTTTCTTT.

This clonotype has at least ten counts. V is TRBV6-6 and J is TRBJ1-5, with D maybe TRBD1 (5 bases). V lost 2 bases and J lost 5, with 10 bases in between. Germline V lookup: CDR1 MNHNY, CDR2 SVGAGI (reference sequence). This CDR3 spans 14 amino acids. The CDR3 DNA reads as TGTGCCAGCAGTTACGGGACGGGGGATCAGCCCCAGCATTTT. It encodes CASSYGTGDQPQHF.

This clonotype showed up many times. The rearrangement uses TRBV4-1 and TRBJ1-5; the D is unclear. CDR3 length equals 15 residues. The germline V and J ends were trimmed by 1 base and 4 bases, with 11 bases remaining between them. Germline V gene sequence: CDR1 MGHRA, CDR2 YSYEKL. CDR3 sequence: CASSQGLSLNQPQHF. In nucleotides, the CDR3 is TGCGCCAGCAGCCAAGGGCTGTCTTTAAATCAGCCCCAGCATTTT.

This chain joins TRBV28 and TRBJ1-6, with TRBD1 as a possible D gene (5 bases). The V gene's germline CDR1 is MDHEN and CDR2 SYDVKM. The V and J ends lost 6 bases and 7 bases respectively, with 13 bases between them. The CDR3 totals 14 residues. The CDR3 region has the DNA TGTGCCAGCAGCCAGGGACCCGCAAATTCACCCCTCCACTTT. This gives the protein CASSQGPANSPLHF.

The chain employs TRBV20-1 and TRBJ2-3; D might be TRBD2 (7 bases). Per germline, CDR1 DFQATT and CDR2 SNEGSKA (reference sequence). V dropped 6 bases and J dropped 3 bases, with 13 bases sitting between them. The CDR3 is made up of 13 amino acids. CDR3 coding DNA: TGCAGTGCCAAGAAGGGGGGGACAGATACGCAGTATTTT. This translates into CSAKKGGTDTQYF.

This chain links TRBV20-1 with TRBJ2-5; possible D gene TRBD2, 7 bases. V gave up 0 bases and J gave up 0 bases, with 14 bases separating them. The V gene's germline CDR1 is DFQATT and CDR2 SNEGSKA (reference sequence). This CDR3 has 16 residues. In DNA, the CDR3 is TGCAGTGCTAGAGAATCGCGGGGGCGGTACCAAGAGACCCAGTACTTC. It specifies CSARESRGRYQETQYF.

This clonotype appeared many times. The V and J genes are TRBV20-1 and TRBJ2-5; D gene uncertain. This CDR3 contains 15 residues. CDR1 is DFQATT, CDR2 SNEGSKA, per germline (reference sequence). V gave up 0 bases and J gave up 5 bases, with 16 bases separating them. Written as DNA, the CDR3 is TGCAGTGCTAGAGAAACACGGTCGCACATGGAGACCCAGTACTTC. The encoded protein is CSARETRSHMETQYF.

This clonotype was found a few times. V usage is TRBV28 and J usage is TRBJ1-2; D not resolved. Germline values: CDR1 MDHEN, CDR2 SYDVKM. V lost 3 bases and J 6 bases, leaving 8 bases between the germline ends. The CDR3 is 12 amino acids. The CDR3 nucleotides are TGTGCCAGCAGTTTCGGGCCTGATGGCTACACCTTC. Protein product: CASSFGPDGYTF.